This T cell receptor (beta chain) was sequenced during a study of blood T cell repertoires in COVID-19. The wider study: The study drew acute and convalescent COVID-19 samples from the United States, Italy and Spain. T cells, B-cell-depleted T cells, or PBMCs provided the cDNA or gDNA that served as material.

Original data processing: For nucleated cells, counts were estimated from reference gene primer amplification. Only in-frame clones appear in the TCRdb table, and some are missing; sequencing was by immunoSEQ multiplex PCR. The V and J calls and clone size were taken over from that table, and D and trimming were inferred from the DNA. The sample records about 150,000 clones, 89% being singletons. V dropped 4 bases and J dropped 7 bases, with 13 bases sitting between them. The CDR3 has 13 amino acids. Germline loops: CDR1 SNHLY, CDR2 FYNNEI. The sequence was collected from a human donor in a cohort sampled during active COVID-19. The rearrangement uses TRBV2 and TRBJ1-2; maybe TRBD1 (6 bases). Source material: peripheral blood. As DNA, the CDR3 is TGTGCCAGCAGTGCTCAGGGGACGGGTGGCTACACCTTC. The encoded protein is CASSAQGTGGYTF.